Each of the 10 T cell receptor beta chains below was sequenced from the same sample in a study of T cell changes during pregnancy in multiple sclerosis. Only in-frame clones appear in the TCRdb table, and some are missing; sequencing was by immunoSEQ multiplex PCR. The sample comprises fewer than 85,000 clones, around 92% of which are singletons, and approximately 2.4% rests with the top ten. The sequencing used peripheral blood, collected before pregnancy. The receptor set was obtained from a female donor with multiple sclerosis, enrolled in a pregnancy study.

The genes are TRBV9 and TRBJ2-3, with 10 nucleotides matching TRBD2. The CDR3 is 16 residues long. V lost 4 bases and J lost 1; bases outside the gene matches: 6. Germline values: CDR1 SGDLS, CDR2 YYNGEE. CDR3 sequence (DNA): TGTGCCAGCAGCACAACCGGGACTAGCGGCACAGATACGCAGTATTTT. Translated, it gives CASSTTGTSGTDTQYF.

The chain has TRBV7-6 and TRBJ2-5, with 11 positions matching TRBD2. Germline-derived CDR1 and CDR2 are SGHVS and FNYEAQ. CDR3 length: 17 amino acids. J was trimmed by 5 bases and V by 7 bases; bases with no gene match: 15. The CDR3 loop reads CASTETSGIQLTETQYF. The CDR3 DNA sequence: TGTGCCAGCACAGAGACTAGCGGGATCCAGTTAACGGAGACCCAGTACTTC. The whole variable domain, remainder taken from reference TRBV7-6 and TRBJ2-5, is GAGVSQSPRYKVTKRGQDVALRCDPISGHVSLYWYRQALGQGPEFLTYFNYEAQQDKSGLPNDRFSAERPEGSISTLTIQRTEQRDSAMYRCASTETSGIQLTETQYFGPGTRLLVL.

J is TRBJ2-1 and V is TRBV6-4, with 7 bases that match TRBD1. V was pared by 5 bases and J by 8 bases, with 12 bases of the junction left unmatched. Germline values: CDR1 MRHNA, CDR2 SNTAGT. The CDR3 totals 15 residues. As DNA, the CDR3 is TGTGCCAGCAGTAAAGCAGGGGGAGAGGTGCATGAGCAGTTCTTC. Its translation: CASSKAGGEVHEQFF.

The chain couples TRBV28 to TRBJ2-7; 11 bases agree with TRBD2. The CDR3 spans 13 residues. The germline V gene has CDR1 MDHEN and CDR2 SYDVKM. J was trimmed by 1 base and V by 8 bases; bases with no gene match: 1. The CDR3 coding sequence is TGTGCCAGCCGGACTAGCGGGTCCTACGAGCAGTACTTC. It translates to CASRTSGSYEQYF.

Regarding this clone: Other DNA sequences within the sample encode an identical CDR3. The chain has TRBV5-4 and TRBJ2-7; TRBD1 agrees at 7 bases. This CDR3 has 15 amino acids. Germline-derived CDR1 and CDR2 are SGHNT and YYREEE (reference sequence). Unmatched junction bases numbered 4, after V lost 0 bases and J lost 1 base. CDR3 sequence: CASSLGAGGSYEQYF. DNA for the CDR3: TGTGCCAGCAGCTTGGGGGCAGGGGGTTCCTACGAGCAGTACTTC.

This sequence joins TRBV28 and TRBJ1-2; TRBD1 is a possible D gene (5 bases). Deletions cut 6 bases from V and 5 bases from J, with 10 bases between. Per germline, CDR1 MDHEN and CDR2 SYDVKM. The CDR3 runs to 12 residues. The CDR3 is CASRSGGYGYTF. As DNA, the CDR3 is TGTGCCAGCAGATCCGGGGGATATGGCTACACCTTC.

The chain couples TRBV28 to TRBJ2-1; TRBD2 is a possible D gene (6 bases). V was shortened by 6 bases and J by 8 bases, with 11 bases between the two germline ends. The CDR3 loop spans 12 amino acids. Germline CDR1 is MDHEN and CDR2 is SYDVKM. DNA for the CDR3: TGTGCCAGCAGGCGGGGCCCACATGAGCAGTTCTTC. This translates into CASRRGPHEQFF.

This chain connects TRBV18 to TRBJ2-7, with D unclear. The V end was cut by 3 bases, the J end by 3 bases, with 3 bases between. This CDR3 region has 11 residues. Germline V CDR1 and CDR2: KGHSH, LQKENI. Written as DNA, the CDR3 is TGTGCCAGCTCACCCGGCTACGAGCAGTACTTC. This sequence encodes CASSPGYEQYF.

The V gene is TRBV9, the J gene TRBJ2-1; 10 bases agree with TRBD2. CDR3 length equals 15 residues. V was clipped by 6 bases and J by 9 bases; unmatched bases: 12. Germline values: CDR1 SGDLS, CDR2 YYNGEE. As DNA, the CDR3 is TGTGCCAGCACCGGTGGGGCTAGCGGGAGAGTTGAGCAGTTCTTC. It is translated as CASTGGASGRVEQFF.

V is TRBV7-9 and J is TRBJ2-1, with D unclear. The V end lost 3 bases, the J end lost 6 bases, and 12 bases lay between the germline ends. This CDR3 has 14 residues. The germline V gene has CDR1 SEHNR and CDR2 FQNEAQ (reference sequence). The CDR3 protein is CASSLSSGTNEQFF. The DNA for the CDR3 is TGTGCCAGCAGCTTGAGTTCAGGAACCAATGAGCAGTTCTTC. Full variable domain (rest looked up from reference TRBV7-9 and TRBJ2-1): DTGVSQNPRHKITKRGQNVTFRCDPISEHNRLYWYRQTLGQGPEFLTYFQNEAQLEKSRLLSDRFSAERPKGSFSTLEIQRTEQGDSAMYLCASSLSSGTNEQFFGPGTRLTVL.